This T cell receptor (beta chain) was captured by sequencing in a study of T cells in Graves' hyperthyroidism and ophthalmopathy. Amplified TCR beta CDR3 regions derived from RNA transcripts. A set of HTBI primers served as the primers for a first-round RT-PCR of the TCR CDR3. TCRdb called the multiplex PCR reads again in MiXCR, with one record for every CDR3 protein. The sample lists fewer than 250,000 distinct CDR3 sequences, approximately 17% seen once, with 50% in the top ten. Those with hyperthyroidism were 18 to 65 years old, newly diagnosed, and ill for under 2 months. Patients were excluded for uncontrolled infection, other autoimmune disease, pregnancy or lactation. Used for diagnoses were clinical symptoms, serum thyroxine and TRAb, thyroid ultrasound and orbital computed tomography. Overall study findings and caveats: The blood repertoire included most of the expanded thyroid clonotypes above 0.001.

The CDR3 totals 17 residues. Unmatched junction bases numbered 12, after V lost 4 bases and J lost 4 bases. Germline loops: CDR1 MDHEN, CDR2 SYDVKM. For this clonotype: No antigen is known for it.

The sequence derives from a man in his fifties with Graves' hyperthyroidism. This chain links TRBV28 with TRBJ1-4; 7 nucleotides agree with TRBD1. Material: blood. The chain's CDR3 is CASSSELQGFRNEKLFF. The CDR3 bases are TGTGCCAGCAGTTCTGAACTACAGGGGTTTCGTAATGAAAAACTGTTTTTT.